This TCR beta chain is drawn from a study of blood T cell repertoires in COVID-19. Across the study: Sources were T cells, B-cell-depleted T cells, or PBMCs; the material itself was cDNA or gDNA.

In the original analysis: Scientists estimated how many nucleated cells there were by amplifying reference gene primers. Some clones are missing from TCRdb's copy, which holds only in-frame ones; the method was immunoSEQ multiplex PCR. The DNA was the basis for D and trimming; V, J and clone size are from that table. The table shows some 160,000 clones, with roughly 74% occurring only once. V shed 0 bases, J shed 13 bases, and the junction held 11 bases outside the gene matches. Germline V lookup: CDR1 MGHRA, CDR2 YSYEKL. The CDR3 is 15 residues long. Source material: peripheral blood. This sequence was found in an elderly woman with acute or convalescent COVID-19. The chain links TRBV4-1 to TRBJ2-1; TRBD2 agrees at 8 bases. Written as DNA, the CDR3 is TGCGCCAGCAGCCAAGAAATATTAGCGGGAATAGAACAGTTCTTC. It is translated as CASSQEILAGIEQFF.